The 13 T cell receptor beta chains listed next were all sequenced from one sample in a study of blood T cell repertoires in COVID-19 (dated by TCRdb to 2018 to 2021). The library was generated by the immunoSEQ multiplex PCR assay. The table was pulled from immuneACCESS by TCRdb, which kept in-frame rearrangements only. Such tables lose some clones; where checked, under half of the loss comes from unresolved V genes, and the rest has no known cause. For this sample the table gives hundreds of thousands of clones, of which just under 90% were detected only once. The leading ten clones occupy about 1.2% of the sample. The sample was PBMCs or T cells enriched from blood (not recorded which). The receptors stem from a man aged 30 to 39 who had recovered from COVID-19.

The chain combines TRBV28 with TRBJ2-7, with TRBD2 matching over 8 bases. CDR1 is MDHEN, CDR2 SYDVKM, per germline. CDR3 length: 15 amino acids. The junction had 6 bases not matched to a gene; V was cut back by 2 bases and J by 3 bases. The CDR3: CASSLGVAGLYEQYF. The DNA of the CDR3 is TGTGCCAGCAGTTTAGGAGTAGCGGGACTCTACGAGCAGTACTTC.

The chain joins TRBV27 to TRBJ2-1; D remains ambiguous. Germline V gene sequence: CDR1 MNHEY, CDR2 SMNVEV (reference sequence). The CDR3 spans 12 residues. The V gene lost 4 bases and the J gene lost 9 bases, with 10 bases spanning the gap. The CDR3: CASSSGLGEQFF. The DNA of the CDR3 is TGTGCCAGCAGTTCCGGGTTAGGTGAGCAGTTCTTC.

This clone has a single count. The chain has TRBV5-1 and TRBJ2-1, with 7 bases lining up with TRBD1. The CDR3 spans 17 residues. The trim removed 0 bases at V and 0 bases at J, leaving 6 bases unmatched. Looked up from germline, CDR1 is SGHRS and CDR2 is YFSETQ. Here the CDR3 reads CASSLEIGTDSYNEQFF. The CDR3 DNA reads TGCGCCAGCAGCTTGGAAATCGGGACAGACTCCTACAATGAGCAGTTCTTC.

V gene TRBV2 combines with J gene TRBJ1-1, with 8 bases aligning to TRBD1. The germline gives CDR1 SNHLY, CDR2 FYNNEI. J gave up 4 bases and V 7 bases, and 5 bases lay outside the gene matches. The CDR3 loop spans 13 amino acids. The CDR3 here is CASITDRATEAFF. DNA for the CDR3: TGTGCCAGCATTACGGACAGGGCCACTGAAGCTTTCTTT.

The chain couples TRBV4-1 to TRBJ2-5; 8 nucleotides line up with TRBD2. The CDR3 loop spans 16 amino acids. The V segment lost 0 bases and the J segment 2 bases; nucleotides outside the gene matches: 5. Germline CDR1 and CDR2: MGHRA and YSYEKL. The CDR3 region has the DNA TGCGCCAGCAGCCAAGATCCCGGGACTAGTCAAGAGACCCAGTACTTC. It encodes CASSQDPGTSQETQYF.

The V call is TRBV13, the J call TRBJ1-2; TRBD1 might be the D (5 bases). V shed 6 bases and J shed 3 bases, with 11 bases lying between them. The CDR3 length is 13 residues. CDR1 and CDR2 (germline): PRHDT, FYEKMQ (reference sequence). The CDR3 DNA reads TGTGCCAGCAGAACCATAGGGGACTATGGCTACACCTTC. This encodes CASRTIGDYGYTF.

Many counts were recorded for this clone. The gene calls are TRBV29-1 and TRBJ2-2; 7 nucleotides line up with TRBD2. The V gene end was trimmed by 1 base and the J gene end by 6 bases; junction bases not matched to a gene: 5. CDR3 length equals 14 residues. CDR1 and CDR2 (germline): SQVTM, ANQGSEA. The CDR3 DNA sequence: TGCAGCGTTGAAGGGACTAGATTTTCCGGGGAGCTGTTTTTT. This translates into CSVEGTRFSGELFF.

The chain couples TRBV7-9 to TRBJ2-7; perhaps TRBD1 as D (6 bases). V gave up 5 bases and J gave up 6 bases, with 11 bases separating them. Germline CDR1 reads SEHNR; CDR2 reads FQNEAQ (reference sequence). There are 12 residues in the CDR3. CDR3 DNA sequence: TGTGCCAGCAGCCCTACAGGGTTCGAGCAGTACTTC. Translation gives CASSPTGFEQYF.

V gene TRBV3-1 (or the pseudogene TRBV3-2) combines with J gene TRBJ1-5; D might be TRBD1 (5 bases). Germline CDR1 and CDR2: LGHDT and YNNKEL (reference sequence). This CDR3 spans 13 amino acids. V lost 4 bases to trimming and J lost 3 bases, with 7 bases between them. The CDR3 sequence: CASSRQSNQPQHF. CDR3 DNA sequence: TGTGCCAGCAGCCGACAGTCCAATCAGCCCCAGCATTTT.

CDR3: CASSLAGGRNEQFF. The CDR3, as DNA: TGTGCCAGCAGCTTAGCGGGGGGGCGTAATGAGCAGTTCTTC. The chain has TRBV7-6 and TRBJ2-1; a weak D match, TRBD2 (7 bases). Germline values: CDR1 SGHVS, CDR2 FNYEAQ. The CDR3 sequence is 14 residues long. Trimming pared 0 bases from V and 7 bases from J, leaving 10 bases between.

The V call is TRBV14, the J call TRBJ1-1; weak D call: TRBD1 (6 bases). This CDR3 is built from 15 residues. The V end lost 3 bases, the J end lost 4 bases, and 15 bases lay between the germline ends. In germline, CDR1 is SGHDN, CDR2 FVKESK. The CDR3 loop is CASSQQTARGTEAFF. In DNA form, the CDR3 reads TGTGCCAGCAGCCAGCAAACCGCCAGGGGCACTGAAGCTTTCTTT.

CDR3 DNA: TGTGCCAGCAGCCAAATAGGGAGTCGGGCTGGAAACACCATATATTTT. The encoded protein is CASSQIGSRAGNTIYF. The chain joins TRBV28 to TRBJ1-3; D is unresolved. Looked up from germline, CDR1 is MDHEN and CDR2 is SYDVKM. Trimming cost V 6 bases and J 2 bases, with 17 bases left between them. The CDR3 covers 16 residues.

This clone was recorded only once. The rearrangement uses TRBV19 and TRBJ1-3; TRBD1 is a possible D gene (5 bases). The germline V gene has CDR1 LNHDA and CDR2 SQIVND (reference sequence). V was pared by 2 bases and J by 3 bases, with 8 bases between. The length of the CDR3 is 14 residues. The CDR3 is CASSISRDGNTIYF. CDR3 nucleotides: TGTGCCAGTAGTATATCCAGGGATGGAAACACCATATATTTT.